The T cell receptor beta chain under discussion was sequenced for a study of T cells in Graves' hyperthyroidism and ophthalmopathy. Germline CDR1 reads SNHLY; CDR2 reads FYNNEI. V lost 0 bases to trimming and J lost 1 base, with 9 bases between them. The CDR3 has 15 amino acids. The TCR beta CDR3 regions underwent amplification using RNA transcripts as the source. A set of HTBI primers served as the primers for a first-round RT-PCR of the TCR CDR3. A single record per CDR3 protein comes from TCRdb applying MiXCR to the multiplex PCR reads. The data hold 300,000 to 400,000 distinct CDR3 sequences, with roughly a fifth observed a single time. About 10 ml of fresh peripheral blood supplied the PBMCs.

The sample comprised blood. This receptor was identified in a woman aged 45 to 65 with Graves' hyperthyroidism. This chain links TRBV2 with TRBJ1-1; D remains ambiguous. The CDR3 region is CASSEAGRGNTEAFF. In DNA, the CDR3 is TGTGCCAGCAGTGAAGCAGGGCGGGGGAACACTGAAGCTTTCTTT.